The clone carrying this T cell receptor (beta chain) was seen a handful of times. The antigen remains undetermined. Germline lookup yields CDR1 PRHDT and CDR2 FYEKMQ (reference sequence). V shed 6 bases, J shed 1 base, and the junction held 8 bases outside the gene matches. This CDR3 is built from 15 residues. Donors were systemically healthy Caucasian individuals from Russia aged about 6 to 95 years. The sample is drawn from a study of blood T cells in healthy people across ages. Study-wide results and limits: Not knowing donor CMV status may have confounded expanded clonotype changes. It was not possible, with unsorted PBMCs, to conclusively compare naive and antigen-experienced cells. Donors of long life had a larger count of naive CD4+ cells and greater diversity than aged donors.

A sample-barcoded 5' primer and a J-beta primer mix were used in a second PCR of about 7 to 12 cycles. TCRdb redid the calling of the 5' RACE reads with MiXCR, one entry per CDR3 protein. The sample shows approximately 1.5 million distinct CDR3 sequences, about 45% of them seen only once. V usage is TRBV13 and J usage is TRBJ1-2; 7 positions agree with TRBD1. Sample: blood. The TCR sequence derives from a woman younger than 35 in good health. The CDR3 protein is CASSLGTDLNYGYTF. CDR3 sequence (DNA): TGTGCCAGCAGTCTTGGGACAGACCTTAACTATGGCTACACCTTC.